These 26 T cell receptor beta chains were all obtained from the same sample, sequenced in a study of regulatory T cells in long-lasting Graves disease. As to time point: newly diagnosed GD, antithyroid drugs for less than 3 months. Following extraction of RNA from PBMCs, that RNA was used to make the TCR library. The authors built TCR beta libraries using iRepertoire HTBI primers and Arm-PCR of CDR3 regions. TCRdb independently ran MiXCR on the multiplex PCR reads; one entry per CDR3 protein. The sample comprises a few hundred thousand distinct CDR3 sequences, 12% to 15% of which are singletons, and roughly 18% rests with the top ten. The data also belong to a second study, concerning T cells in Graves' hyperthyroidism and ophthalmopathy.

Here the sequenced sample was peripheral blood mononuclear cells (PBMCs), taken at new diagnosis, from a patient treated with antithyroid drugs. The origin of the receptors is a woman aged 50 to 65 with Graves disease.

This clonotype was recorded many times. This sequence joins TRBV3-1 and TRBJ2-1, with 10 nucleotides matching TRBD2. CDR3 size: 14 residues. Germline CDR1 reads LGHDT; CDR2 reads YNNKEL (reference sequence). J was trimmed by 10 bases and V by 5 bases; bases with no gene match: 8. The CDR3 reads CASSGGTSEGEQFF. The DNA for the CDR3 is TGTGCCAGCAGCGGGGGGACTAGCGAAGGGGAGCAGTTCTTC.

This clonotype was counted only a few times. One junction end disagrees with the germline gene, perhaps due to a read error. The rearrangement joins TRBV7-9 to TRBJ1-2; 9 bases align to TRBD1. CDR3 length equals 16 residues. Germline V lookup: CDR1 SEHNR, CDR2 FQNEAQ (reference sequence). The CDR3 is CASSLAGTGNSYGYTF. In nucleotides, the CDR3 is TGTGCCAGCAGCTTAGCCGGGACAGGGAACAGCTATGGTTACACCTTC. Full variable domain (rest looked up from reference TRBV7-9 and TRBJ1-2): DTGVSQNPRHKITKRGQNVTFRCDPISEHNRLYWYRQTLGQGPEFLTYFQNEAQLEKSRLLSDRFSAERPKGSFSTLEIQRTEQGDSAMYLCASSLAGTGNSYGYTFGSGTRLTVV.

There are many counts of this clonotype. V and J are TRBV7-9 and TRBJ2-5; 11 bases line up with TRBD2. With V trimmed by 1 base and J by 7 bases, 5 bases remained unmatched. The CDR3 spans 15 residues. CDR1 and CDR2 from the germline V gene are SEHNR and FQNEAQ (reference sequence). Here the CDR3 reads CASSLVGLAVGTQYF. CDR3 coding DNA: TGTGCCAGCAGCTTAGTGGGACTAGCGGTCGGGACCCAGTACTTC.

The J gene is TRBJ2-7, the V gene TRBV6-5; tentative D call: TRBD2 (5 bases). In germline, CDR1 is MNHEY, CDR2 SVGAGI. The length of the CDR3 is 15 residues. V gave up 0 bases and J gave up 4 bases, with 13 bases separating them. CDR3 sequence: CASSYSRAAGYEQYF. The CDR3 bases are TGTGCCAGCAGTTACTCGAGGGCAGCCGGATACGAGCAGTACTTC.

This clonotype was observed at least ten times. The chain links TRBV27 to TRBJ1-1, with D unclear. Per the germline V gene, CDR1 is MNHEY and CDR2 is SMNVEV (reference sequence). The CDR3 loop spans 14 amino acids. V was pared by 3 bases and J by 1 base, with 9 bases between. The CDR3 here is CASSFLSRNTEAFF. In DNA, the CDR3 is TGTGCCAGCAGTTTTCTGAGCAGGAACACTGAAGCTTTCTTT.

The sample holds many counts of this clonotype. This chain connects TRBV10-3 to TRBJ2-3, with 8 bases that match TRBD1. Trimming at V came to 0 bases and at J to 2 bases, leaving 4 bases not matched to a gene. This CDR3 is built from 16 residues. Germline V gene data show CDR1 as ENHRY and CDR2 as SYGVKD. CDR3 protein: CAISESWTGHTDTQYF. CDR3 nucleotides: TGTGCCATCAGTGAGTCTTGGACAGGGCACACAGATACGCAGTATTTT.

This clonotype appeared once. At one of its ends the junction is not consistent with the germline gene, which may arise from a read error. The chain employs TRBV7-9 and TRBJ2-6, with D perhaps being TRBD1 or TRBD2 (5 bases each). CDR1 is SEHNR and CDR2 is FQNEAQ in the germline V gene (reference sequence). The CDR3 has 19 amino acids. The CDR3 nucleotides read TGTGCCAGCAGCGTAGCTATGTCTAGAGGGGTCTCTGGGGCCAACGTCCTGACTTTC. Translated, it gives CASSVAMSRGVSGANVLTF.

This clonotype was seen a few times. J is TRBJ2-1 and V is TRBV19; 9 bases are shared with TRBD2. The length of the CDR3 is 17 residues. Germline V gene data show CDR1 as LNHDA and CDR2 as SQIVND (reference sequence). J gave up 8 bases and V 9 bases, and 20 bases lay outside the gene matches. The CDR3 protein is CASKTGPWASGKDEQFF. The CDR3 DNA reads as TGTGCCAGCAAGACAGGGCCGTGGGCTAGCGGGAAGGATGAGCAGTTCTTC. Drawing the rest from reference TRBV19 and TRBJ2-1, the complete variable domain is DGGITQSPKYLFRKEGQNVTLSCEQNLNHDAMYWYRQDPGQGLRLIYYSQIVNDFQKGDIAEGYSVSREKKESFPLTVTSAQKNPTAFYLCASKTGPWASGKDEQFFGPGTRLTVL.

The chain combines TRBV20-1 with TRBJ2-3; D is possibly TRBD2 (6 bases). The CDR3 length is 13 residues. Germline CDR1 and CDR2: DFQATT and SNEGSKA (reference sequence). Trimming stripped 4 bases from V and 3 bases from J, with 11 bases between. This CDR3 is CSAKAGLTDTQYF. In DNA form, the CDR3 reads TGCAGTGCTAAAGCGGGCCTTACAGATACGCAGTATTTT.

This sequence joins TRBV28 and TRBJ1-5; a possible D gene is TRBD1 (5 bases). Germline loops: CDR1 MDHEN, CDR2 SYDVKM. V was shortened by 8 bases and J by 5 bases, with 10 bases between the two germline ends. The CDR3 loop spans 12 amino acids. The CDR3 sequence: CASGGWDQPQHF. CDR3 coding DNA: TGTGCCAGCGGGGGATGGGATCAGCCCCAGCATTTT.

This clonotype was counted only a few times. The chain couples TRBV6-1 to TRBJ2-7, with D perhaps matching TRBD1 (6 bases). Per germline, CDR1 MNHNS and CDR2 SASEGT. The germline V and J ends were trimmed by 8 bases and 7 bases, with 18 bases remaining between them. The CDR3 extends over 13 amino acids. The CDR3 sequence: CASRDTWGREQYF. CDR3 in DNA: TGTGCCAGCCGGGACACCTGGGGTCGGGAGCAGTACTTC.

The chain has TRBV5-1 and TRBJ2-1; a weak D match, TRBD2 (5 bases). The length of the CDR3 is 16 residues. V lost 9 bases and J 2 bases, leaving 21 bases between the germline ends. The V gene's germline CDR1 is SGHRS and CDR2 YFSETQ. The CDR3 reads CATSNGRTFTYNEQFF. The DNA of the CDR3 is TGCGCCACCTCAAACGGTCGGACTTTCACCTACAATGAGCAGTTCTTC.

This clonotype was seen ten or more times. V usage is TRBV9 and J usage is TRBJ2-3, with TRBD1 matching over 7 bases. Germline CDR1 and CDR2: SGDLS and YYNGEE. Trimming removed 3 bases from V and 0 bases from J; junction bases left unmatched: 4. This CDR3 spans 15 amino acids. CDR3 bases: TGTGCCAGCAGCGGGGGACAGCTTAGCACAGATACGCAGTATTTT. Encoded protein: CASSGGQLSTDTQYF.

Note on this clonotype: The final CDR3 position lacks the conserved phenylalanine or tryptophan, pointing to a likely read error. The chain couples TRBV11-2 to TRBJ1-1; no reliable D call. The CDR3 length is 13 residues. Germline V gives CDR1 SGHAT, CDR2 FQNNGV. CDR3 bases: TGTACCAGCAGCCATGACAAGAACACTGAAGCTTTCTTA. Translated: CTSSHDKNTEAFL.

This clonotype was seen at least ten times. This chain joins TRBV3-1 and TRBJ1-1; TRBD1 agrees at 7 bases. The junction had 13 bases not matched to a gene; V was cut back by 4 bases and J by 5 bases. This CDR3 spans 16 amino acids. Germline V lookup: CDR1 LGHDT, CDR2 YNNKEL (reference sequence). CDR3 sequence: CASSRDRGLRRTEAFF. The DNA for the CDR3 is TGTGCCAGCAGCCGGGACAGAGGCCTTAGGAGGACTGAAGCTTTCTTT.

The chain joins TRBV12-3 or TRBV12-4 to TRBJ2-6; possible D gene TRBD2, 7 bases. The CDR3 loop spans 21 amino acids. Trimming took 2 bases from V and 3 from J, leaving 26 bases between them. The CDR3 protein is CASSLHRGALGYTYGANVLTF. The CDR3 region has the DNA TGTGCCAGCAGTTTACATCGGGGGGCGTTAGGTTATACTTATGGGGCCAACGTCCTGACTTTC.

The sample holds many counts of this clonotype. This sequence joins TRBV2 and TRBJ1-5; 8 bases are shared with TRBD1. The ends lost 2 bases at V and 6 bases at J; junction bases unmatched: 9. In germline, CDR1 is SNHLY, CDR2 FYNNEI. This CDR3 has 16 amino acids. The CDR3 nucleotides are TGTGCCAGCAGTGAAATTCGGGGCAGGGGGCTTCAGCCCCAGCATTTT. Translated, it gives CASSEIRGRGLQPQHF.

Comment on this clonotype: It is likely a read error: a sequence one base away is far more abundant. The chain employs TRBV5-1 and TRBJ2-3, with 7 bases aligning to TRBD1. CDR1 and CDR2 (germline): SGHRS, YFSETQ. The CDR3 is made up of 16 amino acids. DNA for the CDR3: TGTGCCAGCAGCATACGGGACAGTGTAAGCACATATACGCAGTATTTT. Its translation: CASSIRDSVSTYTQYF. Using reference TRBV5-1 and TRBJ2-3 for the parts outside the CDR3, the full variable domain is KAGVTQTPRYLIKTRGQQVTLSCSPISGHRSVSWYQQTPGQGLQFLFEYFSETQRNKGNFPGRFSGRQFSNSRSEMNVSTLELGDSALYLCASSIRDSVSTYTQYFGPGTRLTVL.

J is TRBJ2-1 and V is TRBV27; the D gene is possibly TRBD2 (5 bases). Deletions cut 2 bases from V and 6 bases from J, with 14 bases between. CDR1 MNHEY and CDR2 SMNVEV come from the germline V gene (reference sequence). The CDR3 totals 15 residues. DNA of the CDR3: TGTGCCAGCAGTTTAGCACTAGTTTCTGTCAATGAGCAGTTCTTC. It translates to CASSLALVSVNEQFF.

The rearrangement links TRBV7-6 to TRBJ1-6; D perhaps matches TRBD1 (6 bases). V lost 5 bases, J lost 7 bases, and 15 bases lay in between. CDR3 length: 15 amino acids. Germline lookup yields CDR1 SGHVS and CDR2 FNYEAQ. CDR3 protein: CASSVQGLGNSPLHF. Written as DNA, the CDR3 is TGTGCCAGCAGCGTACAGGGATTAGGGAATTCACCCCTCCACTTT.

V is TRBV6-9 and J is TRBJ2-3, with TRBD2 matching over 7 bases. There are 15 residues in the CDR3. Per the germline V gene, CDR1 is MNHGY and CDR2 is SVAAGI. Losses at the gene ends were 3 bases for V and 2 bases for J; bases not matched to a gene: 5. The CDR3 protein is CASSYLGLDTDTQYF. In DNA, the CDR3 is TGTGCCAGCAGTTACTTAGGACTAGACACAGATACGCAGTATTTT.

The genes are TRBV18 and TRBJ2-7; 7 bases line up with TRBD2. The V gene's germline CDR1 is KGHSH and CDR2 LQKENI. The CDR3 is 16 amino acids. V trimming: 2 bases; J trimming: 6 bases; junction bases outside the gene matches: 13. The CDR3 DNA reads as TGTGCCAGCTCACCATCCGGGGAGGGAGCCCTCGGCGAGCAGTACTTC. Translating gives CASSPSGEGALGEQYF.

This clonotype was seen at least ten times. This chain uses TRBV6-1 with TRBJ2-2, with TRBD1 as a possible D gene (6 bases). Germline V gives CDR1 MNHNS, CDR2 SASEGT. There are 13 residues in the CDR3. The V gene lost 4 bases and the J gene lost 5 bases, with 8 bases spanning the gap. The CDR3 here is CASSATGTGELFF. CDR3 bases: TGTGCCAGCAGTGCAACAGGGACCGGGGAGCTGTTTTTT.

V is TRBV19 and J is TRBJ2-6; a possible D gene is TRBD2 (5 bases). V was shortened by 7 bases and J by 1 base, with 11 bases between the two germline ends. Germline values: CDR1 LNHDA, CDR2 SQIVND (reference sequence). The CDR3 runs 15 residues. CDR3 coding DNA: TGTGCCAGTAACCCACAGCGGTCTGGGGCCAACGTCCTGACTTTC. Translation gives CASNPQRSGANVLTF.

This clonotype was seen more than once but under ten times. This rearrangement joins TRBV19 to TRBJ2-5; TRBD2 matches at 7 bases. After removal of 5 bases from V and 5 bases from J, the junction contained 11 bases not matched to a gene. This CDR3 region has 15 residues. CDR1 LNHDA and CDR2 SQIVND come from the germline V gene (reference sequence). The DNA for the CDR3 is TGTGCCAGTAGTGGATCGCGACTAGCTGGGGAGACCCAGTACTTC. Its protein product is CASSGSRLAGETQYF.

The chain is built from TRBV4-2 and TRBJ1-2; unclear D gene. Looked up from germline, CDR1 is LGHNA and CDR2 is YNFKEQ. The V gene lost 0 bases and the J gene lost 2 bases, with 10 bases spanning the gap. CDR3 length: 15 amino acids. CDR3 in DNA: TGTGCCAGCAGCCAAGATTTTGGGTACAACTATGGCTACACCTTC. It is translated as CASSQDFGYNYGYTF.